These T cell receptor beta chains were read from a single sample in a study of T cells in localized non-small cell lung cancer. The table came from immunoSEQ multiplex PCR; TCRdb's copy has only in-frame clones and leaves some out. Of almost 65,000 clones listed, roughly 88% are singletons. This specimen was peripheral blood, taken before any cancer treatment. The receptors come from a woman aged 40-69 years with stage I lung adenocarcinoma. The CDR3 runs from the conserved cysteine through the conserved F or W. A D gene is named only where the DNA matches it firmly. Expanded clones get a size class; other rows say once, few or many, or leave the size out.

CDR3aa: CASSPSGGVGTEAFF
CDR3nt: TGTGCCAGCAGCCCAAGCGGGGGCGTGGGCACTGAAGCTTTCTTT
v_gene: TRBV9
j_gene: TRBJ1-1
d_gene: .
abundance: .

CDR3aa: CASSPIGGGQGVDTQYF
CDR3nt: TGTGCCAGCAGCCCCATCGGGGGGGGACAGGGCGTAGATACGCAGTATTTT
v_gene: TRBV7-2
j_gene: TRBJ2-3
d_gene: .
abundance: .

CDR3aa: CASSTGQGASPSAYEQYF
CDR3nt: TGTGCCAGCAGCACGGGACAGGGGGCTTCGCCAAGCGCCTACGAGCAGTACTTC
v_gene: TRBV9
j_gene: TRBJ2-7
d_gene: TRBD1
abundance: once

CDR3aa: CSVEGSGLREQYF
CDR3nt: TGCAGCGTTGAGGGTAGCGGCCTACGAGAGCAGTACTTC
v_gene: TRBV29-1
j_gene: TRBJ2-7
d_gene: .
abundance: .

CDR3aa: CASSLEDGYSNQPQHF
CDR3nt: TGTGCCAGCAGCCTAGAGGACGGATATAGCAATCAGCCCCAGCATTTT
v_gene: TRBV7-4
j_gene: TRBJ1-5
d_gene: .
abundance: .

CDR3aa: CASSIHNTGELFF
CDR3nt: TGTGCCAGTAGTATCCATAACACCGGGGAGCTGTTTTTT
v_gene: TRBV19
j_gene: TRBJ2-2
d_gene: .
abundance: .

CDR3aa: CASSLDWGRDTQYF
CDR3nt: TGTGCCAGCAGCTTAGACTGGGGGCGGGATACGCAGTATTTT
v_gene: TRBV7-9
j_gene: TRBJ2-3
d_gene: .
abundance: .

CDR3aa: CASSYTTGVNDEQYF
CDR3nt: TGTGCCAGCAGTTACACCACAGGGGTGAATGACGAGCAGTACTTC
v_gene: TRBV6-5
j_gene: TRBJ2-7
d_gene: TRBD1
abundance: .

CDR3aa: CASSYGSVADEQFF
CDR3nt: TGTGCCAGCAGCTACGGATCTGTCGCTGATGAGCAGTTCTTC
v_gene: TRBV11-2
j_gene: TRBJ2-1
d_gene: .
abundance: .

CDR3aa: CASSPISGSSYNEQFF
CDR3nt: TGTGCCAGCAGCCCGATTAGCGGGAGCTCCTACAATGAGCAGTTCTTC
v_gene: TRBV11-2
j_gene: TRBJ2-1
d_gene: TRBD2
abundance: .

CDR3aa: CASSEAREKLFF
CDR3nt: TGTGCCAGCAGTGAAGCTCGGGAAAAACTGTTTTTT
v_gene: TRBV6-1
j_gene: TRBJ1-4
d_gene: .
abundance: .

CDR3aa: CASSNRRWSANEKLFF
CDR3nt: TGTGCCAGCAGCAATCGCCGGTGGTCGGCTAATGAAAAACTGTTTTTT
v_gene: TRBV7-8
j_gene: TRBJ1-4
d_gene: .
abundance: .

CDR3aa: CASSLSGRTQYF
CDR3nt: TGTGCCAGCAGTTTATCGGGCCGTACGCAGTATTTT
v_gene: TRBV27
j_gene: TRBJ2-3
d_gene: .
abundance: .

CDR3aa: CSGHPSSTDTQYF
CDR3nt: TGCAGCGGCCACCCATCAAGCACAGATACGCAGTATTTT
v_gene: TRBV29-1
j_gene: TRBJ2-3
d_gene: .
abundance: .

CDR3aa: CASSQRLAGVIGDNEQFF
CDR3nt: TGCGCCAGCAGCCAACGCCTAGCGGGAGTAATTGGGGATAATGAGCAGTTCTTC
v_gene: TRBV4-3
j_gene: TRBJ2-1
d_gene: TRBD2
abundance: .

CDR3aa: CASSLGGQFNEKLFF
CDR3nt: TGTGCCAGCAGCTTAGGGGGACAGTTTAATGAAAAACTGTTTTTT
v_gene: TRBV7-6
j_gene: TRBJ1-4
d_gene: TRBD1
abundance: .

CDR3aa: CASTFSSTGNTEAFF
CDR3nt: TGTGCCAGCACCTTTTCCTCTACAGGGAACACTGAAGCTTTCTTT
v_gene: TRBV28
j_gene: TRBJ1-1
d_gene: .
abundance: .

CDR3aa: CASSLDLSNQPQHF
CDR3nt: TGTGCCAGCAGCTTAGACCTTAGCAATCAGCCCCAGCATTTT
v_gene: TRBV5-5
j_gene: TRBJ1-5
d_gene: .
abundance: .

CDR3aa: CASTLGRAEAFF
CDR3nt: TGTGCCAGTACCCTCGGACGAGCTGAAGCTTTCTTT
v_gene: TRBV19
j_gene: TRBJ1-1
d_gene: .
abundance: few

CDR3aa: CASNEQGHTEAFF
CDR3nt: TGTGCCAGCAACGAACAGGGTCACACTGAAGCTTTCTTT
v_gene: TRBV6-5
j_gene: TRBJ1-1
d_gene: .
abundance: .

CDR3aa: CASSQEWVRLNTEAFF
CDR3nt: TGCGCCAGCAGCCAAGAATGGGTAAGACTGAACACTGAAGCTTTCTTT
v_gene: TRBV4-1
j_gene: TRBJ1-1
d_gene: .
abundance: .

CDR3aa: CASRTGTGAGEQYF
CDR3nt: TGTGCCAGCAGGACAGGGACAGGCGCAGGGGAGCAGTACTTC
v_gene: TRBV6-5
j_gene: TRBJ2-7
d_gene: TRBD1
abundance: .

CDR3aa: CASSPRLAGGETQYF
CDR3nt: TGTGCCAGCAGTCCAAGACTAGCGGGAGGAGAGACCCAGTACTTC
v_gene: TRBV2
j_gene: TRBJ2-5
d_gene: TRBD2
abundance: .

CDR3aa: CASSFTGNIQYF
CDR3nt: TGTGCCAGCAGTTTTACAGGGAACATTCAGTACTTC
v_gene: TRBV7-9
j_gene: TRBJ2-4
d_gene: .
abundance: .

CDR3aa: CASQFITDQPQHF
CDR3nt: TGTGCCAGCCAATTCATAACAGATCAGCCCCAGCATTTT
v_gene: TRBV7-2
j_gene: TRBJ1-5
d_gene: .
abundance: .

CDR3aa: CASSLGRANYGYTF
CDR3nt: TGTGCCAGCAGCTTAGGGAGGGCGAACTATGGCTACACCTTC
v_gene: TRBV7-8
j_gene: TRBJ1-2
d_gene: .
abundance: .

CDR3aa: CASSFSGGASNNEQFF
CDR3nt: TGTGCCAGCAGCTTTAGCGGGGGGGCGTCTAACAATGAGCAGTTCTTC
v_gene: TRBV11-3
j_gene: TRBJ2-1
d_gene: TRBD2
abundance: .

CDR3aa: CASSGAGYEQYF
CDR3nt: TGTGCCAGCAGTGGCGCAGGCTACGAGCAGTACTTC
v_gene: TRBV6-1
j_gene: TRBJ2-7
d_gene: .
abundance: .

CDR3aa: CASSKTVSPHNEQFF
CDR3nt: TGTGCCAGCAGCAAAACAGTGTCCCCCCACAATGAGCAGTTCTTC
v_gene: TRBV11-3
j_gene: TRBJ2-1
d_gene: .
abundance: .

CDR3aa: CASSVDYSNQPQHF
CDR3nt: TGTGCCAGCAGCGTTGACTATAGCAATCAGCCCCAGCATTTT
v_gene: TRBV9
j_gene: TRBJ1-5
d_gene: .
abundance: .

CDR3aa: CAISESWEAARTDTQYF
CDR3nt: TGTGCCATCAGTGAGTCTTGGGAGGCGGCACGCACAGATACGCAGTATTTT
v_gene: TRBV10-3
j_gene: TRBJ2-3
d_gene: .
abundance: .

CDR3aa: CASSSGQGNQPQHF
CDR3nt: TGTGCCAGCAGTTCGGGACAGGGAAACCAGCCCCAGCATTTT
v_gene: TRBV6-5
j_gene: TRBJ1-5
d_gene: TRBD1
abundance: few

CDR3aa: CASSLELGQQNTEAFF
CDR3nt: TGTGCCAGCAGCTTAGAGCTAGGACAGCAGAACACTGAAGCTTTCTTT
v_gene: TRBV7-8
j_gene: TRBJ1-1
d_gene: .
abundance: .

CDR3aa: CAISESTAVYGYTF
CDR3nt: TGTGCCATCAGTGAGTCGACGGCTGTCTATGGCTACACCTTC
v_gene: TRBV10-3
j_gene: TRBJ1-2
d_gene: .
abundance: .

CDR3aa: CASRSWGGAEAFF
CDR3nt: TGTGCCAGCAGATCCTGGGGGGGTGCTGAAGCTTTCTTT
v_gene: TRBV25-1
j_gene: TRBJ1-1
d_gene: .
abundance: .

CDR3aa: CATSWRTGTLHGYTF
CDR3nt: TGTGCCACCAGCTGGAGAACCGGGACCCTCCATGGCTACACCTTC
v_gene: TRBV15
j_gene: TRBJ1-2
d_gene: .
abundance: few

CDR3aa: CASSQPGGRMNTEAFF
CDR3nt: TGTGCCAGCAGCCAGCCCGGGGGGAGGATGAACACTGAAGCTTTCTTT
v_gene: TRBV4-2
j_gene: TRBJ1-1
d_gene: .
abundance: .

CDR3aa: CASSLARGTMNTEAFF
CDR3nt: TGTGCCAGCAGCTTAGCCAGGGGGACCATGAACACTGAAGCTTTCTTT
v_gene: TRBV11-2
j_gene: TRBJ1-1
d_gene: TRBD1
abundance: .

CDR3aa: CASSLGQMENTEAFF
CDR3nt: TGTGCCAGCTCCCTCGGACAGATGGAGAACACTGAAGCTTTCTTT
v_gene: TRBV18
j_gene: TRBJ1-1
d_gene: .
abundance: once

CDR3aa: CASQGAGTTDTQYF
CDR3nt: TGCGCCAGCCAGGGGGCGGGGACCACAGATACGCAGTATTTT
v_gene: TRBV5-1
j_gene: TRBJ2-3
d_gene: TRBD1
abundance: .

CDR3aa: CASSSTGNTEAFF
CDR3nt: TGCGCCAGCAGCTCGACAGGGAACACTGAAGCTTTCTTT
v_gene: TRBV10-2
j_gene: TRBJ1-1
d_gene: .
abundance: once

CDR3aa: CAWSVGPGKTSGRAGKTQYF
CDR3nt: TGTGCCTGGAGTGTAGGACCAGGCAAAACTAGCGGGAGGGCCGGAAAGACCCAGTACTTC
v_gene: TRBV30
j_gene: TRBJ2-5
d_gene: TRBD2
abundance: .

CDR3aa: CASSLGGTSTDTQYF
CDR3nt: TGCGCCAGCAGCTTGGGCGGGACTAGCACAGATACGCAGTATTTT
v_gene: TRBV5-1
j_gene: TRBJ2-3
d_gene: .
abundance: .

CDR3aa: CASSFKSAGGQRYTF
CDR3nt: TGTGCCAGCAGCTTTAAATCGGCCGGTGGGCAGCGGTACACCTTC
v_gene: TRBV5-6
j_gene: TRBJ1-2
d_gene: .
abundance: .

CDR3aa: CASSPQTGSGNTIYF
CDR3nt: TGTGCCAGCAGCCCCCAGACAGGGTCCGGAAACACCATATATTTT
v_gene: TRBV9
j_gene: TRBJ1-3
d_gene: TRBD1
abundance: .

CDR3aa: CSVLTRGGAGNTIYF
CDR3nt: TGCAGCGTCCTCACCCGTGGGGGGGCCGGAAACACCATATATTTT
v_gene: TRBV29-1
j_gene: TRBJ1-3
d_gene: .
abundance: .

CDR3aa: CASTVSGSHNEQFF
CDR3nt: TGTGCCAGCACCGTAAGCGGGAGCCACAATGAGCAGTTCTTC
v_gene: TRBV9
j_gene: TRBJ2-1
d_gene: TRBD2
abundance: .